These T cell receptor beta chains were read from a single sample in a study of cytomegalovirus exposure and HLA in healthy donors. TCRdb's copy holds only in-frame clones and misses some; the assay was immunoSEQ multiplex PCR. This table has approximately 160,000 clones, roughly 79% appearing once. Sequencing used PBMCs. The source is a male donor in good health and CMV-seropositive. Both conserved end residues are part of each CDR3. D genes are given only for firm matches. Expanded clones get a size class; other rows say once, few or many, or leave the size out.

len	v_gene	abundance	d_gene	j_gene	CDR3nt	CDR3aa
14	TRBV30	NA	NA	TRBJ2-3	TGTGCCTGGAGTGCTTCGGGGGGCGCAGATACGCAGTATTTT	CAWSASGGADTQYF
15	TRBV4-2	NA	NA	TRBJ2-3	TGTGCCAGCAGCCAAAGGAAGGGGGGGTCAGATACGCAGTATTTT	CASSQRKGGSDTQYF
14	TRBV11-2	NA	NA	TRBJ1-5	TGTGCCAGCAGCCTCACAGGGAGCGGACAGCCCCAGCATTTT	CASSLTGSGQPQHF
18	TRBV6-1	once	TRBD1	TRBJ2-1	TGTGCCAGCAGTGAATGGTCAATGAGGGGGCGCGGAAACAATGAGCAGTTCTTC	CASSEWSMRGRGNNEQFF
16	TRBV7-7	NA	NA	TRBJ2-2	TGTGCTAGCAGCTTAGCGAGGGACACTGACACCGGGGAGCTGTTTTTT	CASSLARDTDTGELFF
16	TRBV6-1	NA	TRBD1	TRBJ1-1	TGTGCCAGCAGTGCAAACAGGGGTCAAAGGAACACTGAAGCTTTCTTT	CASSANRGQRNTEAFF
14	TRBV6-5	NA	NA	TRBJ1-1	TGTGCCAGCAGTTACGCTCAGGGGCGGGCTGAAGCTTTCTTT	CASSYAQGRAEAFF
17	TRBV2	NA	NA	TRBJ1-1	TGTGCCAGCAGTGTCAGGCAGGGTACCGAAATGAACACTGAAGCTTTCTTT	CASSVRQGTEMNTEAFF
15	TRBV19	NA	NA	TRBJ2-5	TGTGCCAGTAGCCGCGAGACTAATTACCAAGAGACCCAGTACTTC	CASSRETNYQETQYF
13	TRBV30	NA	NA	TRBJ2-3	TGTGCCTGGAGTGTCGGGGGCACAGATACGCAGTATTTT	CAWSVGGTDTQYF
16	TRBV5-4	NA	TRBD2	TRBJ2-1	TGTGCCAGCAGCTTGGCCAGAACGGGGGGGCTCGATGAGCAGTTCTTC	CASSLARTGGLDEQFF
14	TRBV6-5	NA	NA	TRBJ1-4	TGTGCCAGCAGTTGGGGGGGAGCAGGAGTGGAACTGTTTTTT	CASSWGGAGVELFF
14	TRBV30	NA	TRBD1	TRBJ1-2	TGTGCCTGGAGTTGGACAGGGGGCGGTTATGGCTACACCTTC	CAWSWTGGGYGYTF
17	TRBV7-6	NA	NA	TRBJ2-2	TGTGCCAGCAGCCGCGGGACAGCAGGGGGGAACACCGGGGAGCTGTTTTTT	CASSRGTAGGNTGELFF
13	TRBV5-8	NA	NA	TRBJ1-2	TGTGCCAGCAGCCTCAAAGGGGCAACGGGCTACACCTTC	CASSLKGATGYTF
16	TRBV6-1	NA	NA	TRBJ2-3	TGTGCCAGCAGTGAAAAAGGACACCCTAGCACAGATACGCAGTATTTT	CASSEKGHPSTDTQYF
17	TRBV7-9	NA	TRBD1	TRBJ1-2	TGTGCCAGCAGCTTAAGTGGCAGTCAGGGGGCATCTAATGGCTACACCTTC	CASSLSGSQGASNGYTF
16	TRBV30	NA	NA	TRBJ1-6	TGTGCCTGGAGTGTACTAGGGAGCTCCTATAATTCACCCCTCCACTTT	CAWSVLGSSYNSPLHF
16	TRBV23-1	once	TRBD1	TRBJ1-5	TGCGCCAGCAGTCTCTTACCGGGACAGGGCGGGCAGCCCCAGCATTTT	CASSLLPGQGGQPQHF
12	TRBV2	NA	NA	TRBJ2-7	TGTGCCAGCCGAGGGCCCTCCTACGAGCAGTACTTC	CASRGPSYEQYF
13	TRBV19	NA	TRBD1	TRBJ2-3	TGTGCCAGTACGGCCCAGGGGGTGGATACGCAGTATTTT	CASTAQGVDTQYF
12	TRBV29-1	once	NA	TRBJ2-5	TGCAGCGCCCGGGACTCACAAGAGACCCAGTACTTC	CSARDSQETQYF
16	TRBV6-6	NA	TRBD1	TRBJ1-2	TGTGCCAGCAGTTTTCAGACAGGGAGAGCTAACTATGGCTACACCTTC	CASSFQTGRANYGYTF
12	TRBV7-2	few	NA	TRBJ2-1	TGTGCCAGCAGTCCTTGGGCTGGCGAGCAGTTCTTC	CASSPWAGEQFF